Listed below are T cell receptor beta chains from one sample, sequenced in a study of T cell responses to AZD1222 COVID-19 vaccine. Measured with immunoSEQ multiplex PCR; TCRdb has only the in-frame clones, and not every one. The sample contains some 180,000 clones, approximately 95% of which appear only once. Source: peripheral blood, taken 28 days after the second dose of the MenACWY control vaccine. All receptors derive from an adult who received the MenACWY meningococcal vaccine as a control. CDR3s include the opening cysteine and the closing phenylalanine or tryptophan. D genes are given only for firm matches.

J: TRBJ1-5; V: TRBV2; D: .; CDR3: CASRAYSNQPQHF
J: TRBJ2-5; V: TRBV4-2; D: TRBD2; CDR3: CASSQDRGGQETQYF
J: TRBJ1-2; V: TRBV18; D: .; CDR3: CASSPGNWDYGYTF
J: TRBJ1-2; V: TRBV2; D: .; CDR3: CASSDYEAGGYTF
J: TRBJ1-5; V: TRBV19; D: .; CDR3: CASSTHGGSAHF
J: TRBJ1-6; V: TRBV18; D: TRBD1; CDR3: CASSPDRNSPLHF
J: TRBJ2-5; V: TRBV5-6; D: TRBD2; CDR3: CASSLGLAGVETQYF
J: TRBJ1-1; V: TRBV2; D: .; CDR3: CASSSRDWRTEAFF
J: TRBJ1-4; V: TRBV12-1; D: .; CDR3: CASSSVKKLFF
J: TRBJ2-1; V: TRBV18; D: TRBD1; CDR3: CASSPPSGGNEQFF
J: TRBJ2-1; V: TRBV11-2; D: .; CDR3: CASSSVGNEQFF
J: TRBJ1-3; V: TRBV7-9; D: .; CDR3: CASSLTSSGNTIYF
J: TRBJ2-1; V: TRBV9; D: .; CDR3: CASSVGDAPPGQFF
J: TRBJ2-1; V: TRBV27; D: TRBD2; CDR3: CASRPGTSGGWGNEQFF
J: TRBJ2-7; V: TRBV6-1; D: TRBD1; CDR3: CASSEGGQVEEQYF
J: TRBJ1-1; V: TRBV10-3; D: .; CDR3: CAISERTGNTEAFF
J: TRBJ1-1; V: TRBV30; D: .; CDR3: CAWSYGSEAFF
J: TRBJ1-2; V: TRBV7-9; D: .; CDR3: CASSLIRTGRGYTF
J: TRBJ1-5; V: TRBV7-3; D: .; CDR3: CASSLWHTPRGNQPQHF
J: TRBJ1-1; V: TRBV3-1/TRBV3-2; D: .; CDR3: CASSRNTEAFF
J: TRBJ2-2; V: TRBV3-1/TRBV3-2; D: .; CDR3: CASSQGFRVANTGELFF
J: TRBJ1-5; V: TRBV19; D: .; CDR3: CASFSKQGANQPQHF
J: TRBJ1-1; V: TRBV3-1/TRBV3-2; D: .; CDR3: CASSQVSGTTEAFF